This entry lists 21 T cell receptor beta chains sequenced from one sample in a study of blood T cell repertoires in COVID-19. Sequenced by immunoSEQ multiplex PCR; TCRdb stores in-frame clones only, minus some. This sample has 180,000 or so clones, with 82% found just once. The sequenced material came from PBMCs or T cells enriched from blood (not recorded which). The receptors here all came from a man in his fifties who had recovered from COVID-19.

CDR3 DNA sequence: TGTGCCAGCAGTTACGCCGCGGGTGAAGAGACCCAGTACTTC. Its translation is CASSYAAGEETQYF. The chain couples TRBV6-8 to TRBJ2-5; weak D call: TRBD2 (5 bases). The CDR3 consists of 14 residues. Germline CDR1 MNHGY, CDR2 SAAAGT. Trimming pared 2 bases from V and 3 bases from J, leaving 10 bases between.

The V gene is TRBV5-1, the J gene TRBJ2-3, with a weak D call TRBD2 (6 bases). Germline loops: CDR1 SGHRS, CDR2 YFSETQ. The CDR3 is 15 amino acids. V lost 2 bases and J 5 bases, leaving 15 bases between the germline ends. CDR3 in DNA: TGCGCCAGCAGCTTATACGGAGGGGTAGAAGATACGCAGTATTTT. This encodes CASSLYGGVEDTQYF.

The J gene is TRBJ2-2, the V gene TRBV27; D ambiguous. Trimming took off 9 bases at V and 0 bases at J, with 8 bases between the two ends. The V gene's germline CDR1 is MNHEY and CDR2 SMNVEV (reference sequence). The CDR3 length is 13 residues. In DNA, the CDR3 is TGTGCCAGTCGAGGATCGAACACCGGGGAGCTGTTTTTT. Its translation is CASRGSNTGELFF.

The sample holds one count of this clone. The rearrangement joins TRBV11-3 to TRBJ1-1; the match to TRBD1 covers 9 bases. Germline assignment: CDR1 SGHNT and CDR2 YENEEA. CDR3 length equals 14 residues. After removal of 5 bases from V and 5 bases from J, the junction contained 6 bases not matched to a gene. In DNA, the CDR3 is TGTGCCAGCAGCCCCGGGACAGGGAGGACTGAAGCTTTCTTT. Encoded protein: CASSPGTGRTEAFF.

This clone was picked up a small number of times. The CDR3 nucleotides read TGCGCCAGCAGTGACGAGCATCCGGCGAACACCGGGGAGCTGTTTTTT. Protein sequence: CASSDEHPANTGELFF. J is TRBJ2-2 and V is TRBV10-2; unclear D gene. The CDR3 sequence is 16 residues long. CDR1 WSHSY and CDR2 SAAADI come from the germline V gene. The V and J ends lost 3 bases and 0 bases respectively, with 11 bases between them.

CDR3 loop: CASSRRHSGRAGTGELFF. For the CDR3, the DNA is TGTGCCAGCAGTCGCCGCCATAGCGGGAGGGCGGGCACCGGGGAGCTGTTTTTT. The chain carries TRBV28 and TRBJ2-2; 11 bases agree with TRBD2. Trimming cost V 5 bases and J 4 bases; bases outside gene matches: 12. CDR1 is MDHEN, CDR2 SYDVKM, per germline. This CDR3 comprises 18 residues.

The chain carries TRBV2 and TRBJ1-4; a weak D match, TRBD1 (5 bases). The CDR3 length is 14 residues. V shed 9 bases and J shed 4 bases, with 15 bases lying between them. Looked up from germline, CDR1 is SNHLY and CDR2 is FYNNEI. The CDR3 DNA reads as TGTGCCAGTATACAGGCTTTGGATAATGAAAAACTGTTTTTT. This gives the protein CASIQALDNEKLFF. Supplemented by reference TRBV2 and TRBJ1-4, the full variable domain reads EPEVTQTPSHQVTQMGQEVILRCVPISNHLYFYWYRQILGQKVEFLVSFYNNEISEKSEIFDDQFSVERPDGSNFTLKIRSTKLEDSAMYFCASIQALDNEKLFFGSGTQLSVL.

The chain combines TRBV28 with TRBJ1-5; D not resolved. V lost 6 bases to trimming and J lost 8 bases, with 8 bases between them. The germline gives CDR1 MDHEN, CDR2 SYDVKM. This CDR3 region has 11 residues. CDR3 sequence reads: CASRGGEPQHF. Written as DNA, the CDR3 is TGTGCCAGCAGGGGCGGGGAGCCCCAGCATTTT.

The rearrangement links TRBV24-1 to TRBJ2-2; perhaps TRBD1 as D (5 bases). The CDR3 contains 15 residues. CDR1 is KGHDR, CDR2 SFDVKD, per germline. The V gene lost 6 bases and the J gene lost 4 bases, with 14 bases spanning the gap. The CDR3 coding sequence is TGTGCCACCAGTTCCAGGGTTGTTAGCACCGGGGAGCTGTTTTTT. Translation: CATSSRVVSTGELFF.

The chain combines TRBV4-2 with TRBJ2-1, with TRBD1 matching 12 bases. The ends lost 1 base at V and 3 bases at J; junction bases unmatched: 13. The CDR3 has 20 residues. Germline-derived CDR1 and CDR2 are LGHNA and YNFKEQ. CDR3 DNA sequence: TGTGCCAGCAGCCAAGCGCGGGACAGGGGGCGATTCAGTATCTACAATGAGCAGTTCTTC. Protein sequence: CASSQARDRGRFSIYNEQFF.

The V gene is TRBV6-5, the J gene TRBJ2-2; D remains ambiguous. CDR3 length: 13 residues. Germline V gene lookup returns CDR1 MNHEY and CDR2 SVGAGI. V was trimmed by 6 bases and J by 4 bases, leaving 9 bases between them. This CDR3 is CASSSTTTGELFF. CDR3 nucleotide sequence: TGTGCCAGCAGCTCGACAACCACCGGGGAGCTGTTTTTT.

This chain links TRBV5-1 with TRBJ2-3; 9 bases are a match to TRBD2. CDR3 length: 18 amino acids. Looked up from germline, CDR1 is SGHRS and CDR2 is YFSETQ. J was trimmed by 2 bases and V by 1 base; bases with no gene match: 11. The CDR3 sequence: CASSLFPGLADDTDTQYF. The CDR3 DNA reads TGCGCCAGCAGCTTGTTTCCGGGACTAGCAGACGACACAGATACGCAGTATTTT.

The rearrangement joins TRBV6-5 to TRBJ1-2, with 9 bases fitting TRBD1. The CDR3 is 14 amino acids. Germline V gene lookup returns CDR1 MNHEY and CDR2 SVGAGI. Trimming at V came to 6 bases and at J to 8 bases, leaving 10 bases not matched to a gene. The CDR3 DNA is TGTGCCAGCAGGTTACAGGGGGCTCTGGGGGGCTACACCTTC. It is translated as CASRLQGALGGYTF.

This chain joins TRBV20-1 and TRBJ1-1; D ambiguous. Germline V lookup: CDR1 DFQATT, CDR2 SNEGSKA (reference sequence). V shed 0 bases and J shed 7 bases, with 6 bases lying between them. The CDR3 spans 11 residues. The CDR3 coding sequence is TGCAGTGCTAGAGATCCCGGTGAAGCTTTCTTT. It specifies CSARDPGEAFF.

The chain joins TRBV6-4 to TRBJ2-1, with 9 bases matching TRBD1. CDR1 is MRHNA, CDR2 SNTAGT, per germline. The CDR3 is made up of 15 amino acids. The trim removed 5 bases at V and 2 bases at J, leaving 4 bases unmatched. CDR3 protein: CASSNRQGAYNEQFF. DNA of the CDR3: TGTGCCAGCAGTAACCGACAGGGGGCCTACAATGAGCAGTTCTTC.

This clone turned up a few times. V gene TRBV3-1 (or the pseudogene TRBV3-2) combines with J gene TRBJ2-7, with 7 bases aligning to TRBD2. Trimming removed 5 bases from V and 2 bases from J; junction bases left unmatched: 6. The length of the CDR3 is 14 residues. Germline CDR1 is LGHDT and CDR2 is YNNKEL (reference sequence). CDR3 sequence reads: CASSYTRGAYEQYF. CDR3 in DNA: TGTGCCAGCAGCTATACTCGGGGGGCCTACGAGCAGTACTTC.

The chain has TRBV29-1 and TRBJ1-2; possibly TRBD1 for D (5 bases). The germline V gene has CDR1 SQVTM and CDR2 ANQGSEA. The CDR3 totals 14 residues. Trimming cost V 8 bases and J 4 bases, with 20 bases left between them. For the CDR3, the DNA is TGCAGCATTGGGGGTAGCGCGGACCGCTATGGCTACACCTTC. The encoded protein is CSIGGSADRYGYTF.

This rearrangement joins TRBV29-1 to TRBJ2-4, with 11 bases that match TRBD2. The CDR3 loop spans 18 amino acids. Germline trimming cut 7 bases from V and 3 bases from J; bases unmatched to any gene: 17. Germline V lookup: CDR1 SQVTM, CDR2 ANQGSEA. The CDR3 loop reads CSAMKAPSGGIGKNIQYF. The CDR3 DNA reads TGCAGCGCAATGAAGGCTCCTAGCGGGGGGATCGGCAAAAACATTCAGTACTTC.

The chain uses TRBV28 and TRBJ2-7, with 7 bases that match TRBD2. This CDR3 contains 16 residues. V was pared by 6 bases and J by 7 bases, with 18 bases of the junction left unmatched. Germline V CDR1 and CDR2: MDHEN, SYDVKM. The CDR3 spells CASRRRVAGAVSEQYF. The CDR3 DNA reads TGTGCCAGCAGACGACGCGTGGCGGGAGCTGTCTCTGAGCAGTACTTC.

The rearrangement links TRBV19 to TRBJ1-1; D perhaps matches TRBD1 (5 bases). Germline assignment: CDR1 LNHDA and CDR2 SQIVND (reference sequence). V was pared by 6 bases and J by 5 bases, with 19 bases between. The CDR3 sequence is 15 residues long. Here the CDR3 DNA reads TGTGCCAGTAGCCCACAGGAGCCTAAAGGGACTGAAGCTTTCTTT. It is translated as CASSPQEPKGTEAFF.

This sequence joins TRBV28 and TRBJ1-2; TRBD1 aligns across 7 bases. This CDR3 is 14 amino acids long. Germline assignment: CDR1 MDHEN and CDR2 SYDVKM. After removal of 6 bases from V and 5 bases from J, the junction contained 9 bases not matched to a gene. The CDR3 bases are TGTGCCAGCAGCCCTCTGGGACAGTATTATGGCTACACCTTC. Its protein product is CASSPLGQYYGYTF.